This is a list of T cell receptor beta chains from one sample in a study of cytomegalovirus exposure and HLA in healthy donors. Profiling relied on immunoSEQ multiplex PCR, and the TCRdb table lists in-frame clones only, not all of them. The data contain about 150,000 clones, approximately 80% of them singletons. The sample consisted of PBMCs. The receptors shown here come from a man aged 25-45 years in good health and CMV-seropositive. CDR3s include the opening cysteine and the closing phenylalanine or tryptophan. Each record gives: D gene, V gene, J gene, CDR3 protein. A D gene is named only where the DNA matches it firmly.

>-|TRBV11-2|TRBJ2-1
CASSRELTPLNEQFF
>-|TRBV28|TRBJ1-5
CASNTRGEVKPQHF
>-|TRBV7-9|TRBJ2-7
CASSYGQSYEQYF
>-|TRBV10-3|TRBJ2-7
CANQQGSSYEQYF
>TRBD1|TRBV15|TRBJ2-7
CATSRGDRDGDYEQYF
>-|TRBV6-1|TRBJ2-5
CASSESVWGTQYF
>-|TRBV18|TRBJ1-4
CASSPRTPSGAFNEKLFF
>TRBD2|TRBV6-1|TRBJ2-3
CASSERGRPSSTDTQYF
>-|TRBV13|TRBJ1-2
CASSLGGGTFYGYTF
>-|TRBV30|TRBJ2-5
CAWKMDGSWVGETQYF
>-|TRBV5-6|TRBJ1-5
CASSFWASNQPQHF
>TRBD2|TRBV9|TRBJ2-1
CASSAGLAPTYNEQFF
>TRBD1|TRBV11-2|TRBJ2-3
CASSRDRVTDTQYF
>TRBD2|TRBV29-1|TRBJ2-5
CSEGGRDQETQYF
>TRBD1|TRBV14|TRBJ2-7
CASSKSGTGGYYEQYF
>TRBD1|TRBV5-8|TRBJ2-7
CASSLYRTGGYEQYF
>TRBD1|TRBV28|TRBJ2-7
CASSLGTGEEQYF
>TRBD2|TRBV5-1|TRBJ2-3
CASSSQLAGGPDTQYF
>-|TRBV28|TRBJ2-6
CASSTAGSGANVLTF
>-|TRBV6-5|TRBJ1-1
CASCRVVNTEAFF
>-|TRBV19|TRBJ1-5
CASTSAGANNQPQHF
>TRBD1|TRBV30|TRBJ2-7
CAWRPQTGGFSYEQYF
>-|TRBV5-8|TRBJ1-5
CASSLNGQPQHF
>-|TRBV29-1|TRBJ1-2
CSVGDTEIYGYTF
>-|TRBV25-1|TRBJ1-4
CASSDGQGPEKLFF
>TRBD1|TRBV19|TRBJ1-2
CASSTGQGYGYTF
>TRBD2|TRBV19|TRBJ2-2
CASSKGPLREGPTGELFF
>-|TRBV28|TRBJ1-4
CASSLFSTNEKLFF
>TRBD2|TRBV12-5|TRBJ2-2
CASGLVAGGDTGELFF
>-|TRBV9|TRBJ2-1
CASSVDRGGYEQFF
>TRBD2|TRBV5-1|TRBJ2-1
CASSPGLAALERGEQFF